This T cell receptor (beta chain) derives from a study of OX40 agonist ivuxolimab in advanced cancers. Turning to the overall study: Ivuxolimab was a fully human IgG2 agonistic monoclonal antibody targeting the costimulatory receptor OX40 (CD134). Intravenous ivuxolimab was administered to patients every 2 weeks at six dose levels: 0.01, 0.1, 0.3, 1.5, 3 and 10 mg/kg. Of the 50 or so patients in dose escalation, some 20 had hepatocellular carcinoma, about 15 had melanoma, 9 had renal cell carcinoma and 9 had head and neck cancer. A male proportion of almost 85% and a mean age of around 60 years, ranging from about 20 to 79, were recorded for the dose-escalation cohort. Prior anti-PD-1, anti-PD-L1 or anti-CTLA-4 therapy was permitted, and checkpoint inhibitors had been received by under 50% of dose-escalation patients. Three dose-escalation patients achieved partial responses, one with hepatocellular carcinoma and two with cutaneous melanoma. Peripheral TCRbeta sequencing was intended to test whether TCR sequence diversity was altered and clonal T-cell expansion was caused by ivuxolimab. The paper reports the monotherapy dose-escalation portion (N of about 51 patients) of the phase I ivuxolimab trial.

As to this clone: What this receptor recognizes is not known. No qualities accompany the bases; no much larger clone lies one base away.

General conclusions and limits of the study: After ivuxolimab, more expanded clones were found on average in CD8+ T cells than in CD4+ T cells. Clonal expansion of both CD4+ and CD8+ blood T cells was observed from baseline to week 6 at doses 0.1 to 3.0 mg/kg. The antigen specificity of the clonally expanded peripheral T cells was not determined. In the 0.1-3.0 mg/kg groups, partial responders were among the patients with the lowest normalized peripheral clonal expansion, particularly in CD8+ T cells. Low levels of normalized T-cell clonal expansion were also seen in some patients who did not respond.

Genomic DNA was isolated from the sorted cells so that the TCRbeta CDR3 region could be sequenced. The immunoSEQ Assay was used to sequence the TCRbeta CDR3 regions. TCRdb provides this immuneACCESS table in a form limited to in-frame rearrangements. Some clones are lacking; in checked studies, under half of them reflect an unresolved V gene, and why the rest are absent is not known. This sample holds under 100,000 clones; roughly 85% were observed only once. Of the sample, approximately 0.79% is held by the ten largest clones. The trial excluded patients who had a history of autoimmune disease or were on systemic immunosuppression. Peripheral blood for TCR sequencing was drawn from every dose cohort at baseline, at cycle 4 day 1 and at cycle 7 day 1. The samples were taken from a phase I, first-in-human, multicenter, open-label dose-escalation trial of ivuxolimab. Adults with locally advanced or metastatic head and neck squamous cell, hepatocellular, melanoma or renal cell carcinoma were enrolled in the trial. Before TCR sequencing, CD4+ and CD8+ T cells were separately sorted from peripheral blood.

The CDR3 runs 13 amino acids, cysteine and phenylalanine included. The only DNA kept is the CDR3, 39 bases in frame from the first base. For CDR1 and CDR2, the germline V gene lists SQVTM and ANQGSEA. The germline ends are 10 bases apart after V is trimmed by 4 bases and J by 2 bases. The TCR comes from an adult with an advanced solid tumor such as melanoma, head and neck, liver or kidney cancer. The chain is encoded by TRBV29-1 joined to TRBJ2-3; TRBD2 is a weak D gene call, 6 bases matching. The starting material was CD4+ or CD8+ T cells sorted from blood, obtained in a trial of the OX40 agonist ivuxolimab. The DNA sequence is TGCAGCGTTGCGAGGGACTTCACAGATACGCAGTATTTT. The resulting protein is CSVARDFTDTQYF.